Sequencing of this TCR beta chain was carried out in a study of blood T cell repertoires in COVID-19. On the study more broadly: Sample material is recorded as cDNA or gDNA derived from T cells, B-cell-depleted T cells, or PBMCs.

V was clipped by 5 bases and J by 0 bases; unmatched bases: 12. This CDR3 is 18 amino acids long. CDR1 is LGHDT, CDR2 YNNKEL, per germline (reference sequence). Per the authors' pipeline: It was from reference gene primer amplification that nucleated cell counts were estimated. The table came from immunoSEQ multiplex PCR; TCRdb's copy has only in-frame clones and leaves some out. The D gene and trimming were derived from the DNA, and the V and J assignments and clone size from that table. The sample carries under 300,000 clones, around 83% recorded once. The chain uses TRBV3-1 (or the pseudogene TRBV3-2) and TRBJ2-1; 8 bases match TRBD2. This receptor was obtained from a man at least 80 years old with acute or convalescent COVID-19. Sequences were obtained from peripheral blood. CDR3 amino acids: CASSAMIGGGPSYNEQFF. In nucleotides, the CDR3 is TGTGCCAGCAGCGCCATGATCGGGGGGGGCCCCTCCTACAATGAGCAGTTCTTC.